This paragraph reports one T cell receptor beta chain. Antigen unknown. This sample is part of a study of beta chain features in type 1 diabetes. Whole-study findings and limits: In cDNA sequencing, cells with high TCR expression could be over-represented. Shortening of TCRB CDR3s, moderate but significant, appeared in all four CD4+ subsets of Type 1 diabetes patients. The naive, central memory and Treg TCRB repertoires looked more alike in patients than they did in healthy donors.

All of the sorted populations showed purity greater than 95%. cDNA synthesis used the whole RNA isolate, giving expressed TCRB sequences. This table comes from immunoSEQ multiplex PCR, and its TCRdb copy is limited to in-frame clones, with some not included. The repertoire holds approximately 44,000 clones, with around 70% as singletons. The CDR3 consists of 15 residues. Trimming cost V 1 base and J 1 base, with 10 bases left between them. CDR1 and CDR2 (germline): SGHVS, FNYEAQ. Input material: Tregs from blood. The chain is built from TRBV7-6 and TRBJ1-1; D is uncertain. This clonotype was sampled from a woman aged 18-29 years with type 1 diabetes. CDR3 sequence (DNA): TGTGCCAGCAGCTTAGAGCGGGCGTCGAACACTGAAGCTTTCTTT. Translating it yields CASSLERASNTEAFF.